Below, one TCR beta chain is given with its context. Its target is unknown. The sample is drawn from a study of Tregs in tolerant kidney transplant recipients. Study-wide context: Mixed chimerism was transient after nonmyeloablative marrow transplants from related graft donors. General study results and limits: Biological reproducibility was not directly addressed, but technical replication error appeared minimal.

From germline, CDR1 is SGHRS and CDR2 YFSETQ. After removal of 0 bases from V and 2 bases from J, the junction contained 2 bases not matched to a gene. The CDR3 spans 15 residues. An overnight rest at 37°C with 200 IU/ml IL-2 preceded regulatory T cell sorting from thawed PBMCs. Assay: immunoSEQ multiplex PCR; the TCRdb copy retains only in-frame clones and omits some. The table shows under 95,000 clones, with 80% to 95% occurring only once. This TCR was recovered from a human donor who received a combined kidney and bone marrow transplant. The chain combines TRBV5-1 with TRBJ2-3, with 8 bases identical to TRBD2. The sequencing used Tregs from blood, collected before the transplant. CDR3 sequence: CASSLELADTDTQYF. In DNA, the CDR3 is TGCGCCAGCAGCTTGGAACTAGCGGACACAGATACGCAGTATTTT.